The 9 T cell receptor beta chains presented below share a single source sample, sequenced in a study of T cell responses to AZD1222 COVID-19 vaccine. Profiled with immunoSEQ multiplex PCR; TCRdb holds only in-frame clones, not every one. The profile shows some 170,000 clones, approximately 90% of them singletons. Sample: peripheral blood, taken 28 days after the second AZD1222 dose. These receptors were taken from an adult who received the AZD1222 COVID-19 vaccine.

The rearrangement links TRBV12-3 or TRBV12-4 to TRBJ1-1; D is ambiguous. This CDR3 is built from 11 residues. V shed 3 bases and J shed 3 bases, with 2 bases lying between them. CDR3 nucleotides: TGTGCCAGCAGTTTGGACACTGAAGCTTTCTTT. The encoded protein is CASSLDTEAFF.

The chain joins TRBV24-1 to TRBJ2-3; possibly TRBD1 for D (5 bases). Germline CDR1 and CDR2: KGHDR and SFDVKD. CDR3 size: 13 residues. The germline V and J ends were trimmed by 7 bases and 0 bases, with 7 bases remaining between them. In DNA form, the CDR3 reads TGTGCCACCAGGGACACAAGCACAGATACGCAGTATTTT. Translated: CATRDTSTDTQYF.

This clone was observed once. This rearrangement joins TRBV6-1 to TRBJ1-1; 9 bases fit TRBD1. Looked up from germline, CDR1 is MNHNS and CDR2 is SASEGT. V lost 2 bases to trimming and J lost 1 base; unmatched junction nucleotides: 2. The CDR3 has 15 amino acids. CDR3 protein: CASSEPGQGNTEAFF. DNA of the CDR3: TGTGCCAGCAGTGAACCGGGACAGGGGAACACTGAAGCTTTCTTT.

This sequence joins TRBV11-2 and TRBJ2-5; 13 nucleotides align to TRBD2. The germline gives CDR1 SGHAT, CDR2 FQNNGV. The length of the CDR3 is 15 residues. The J segment lost 5 bases and the V segment lost 5 bases, leaving 5 bases of the junction unmatched. The CDR3 DNA is TGTGCCAGCAGCCCGAGACTAGCGGGAGGTGAGACCCAGTACTTC. The encoded protein is CASSPRLAGGETQYF.

V usage is TRBV7-2 and J usage is TRBJ2-3; no clear D gene. CDR1 and CDR2 from the germline V gene are SGHTA and FQGNSA. The CDR3 has 13 amino acids. Between the trimmed V and J ends, which lost 5 bases and 1 base, there was a span of 7 bases. Written as DNA, the CDR3 is TGTGCCAGCAGCCCGCGGCGCACAGATACGCAGTATTTT. Residues: CASSPRRTDTQYF. Using reference TRBV7-2 and TRBJ2-3 for the parts outside the CDR3, the full variable domain is GAGVSQSPSNKVTEKGKDVELRCDPISGHTALYWYRQSLGQGLEFLIYFQGNSAPDKSGLPSDRFSAERTGGSVSTLTIQRTQQEDSAVYLCASSPRRTDTQYFGPGTRLTVL.

This clone has only a few counts. V is TRBV6-5 and J is TRBJ1-2, with TRBD1 matching over 8 bases. The germline gives CDR1 MNHEY, CDR2 SVGAGI. The V gene end was trimmed by 7 bases and the J gene end by 6 bases; junction bases not matched to a gene: 7. The CDR3 consists of 13 residues. The CDR3 region has the DNA TGTGCCAGCACGGGACAGGCAAAAAATGGCTACACCTTC. Its protein product is CASTGQAKNGYTF.

The chain is built from TRBV30 and TRBJ1-2, with D tentatively TRBD1 (5 bases). The V end was cut by 3 bases, the J end by 5 bases, with 22 bases between. Germline V lookup: CDR1 GTSNPN, CDR2 SVGIG (reference sequence). The CDR3 runs 16 residues. The CDR3 protein is CAWSRVLSGTRYGYTF. DNA for the CDR3: TGTGCCTGGAGCAGGGTCTTATCCGGGACGCGTTATGGCTACACCTTC. Based on the CDR3 plus reference TRBV30 and TRBJ1-2, the full variable domain is SQTIHQWPATLVQPVGSPLSLECTVEGTSNPNLYWYRQAAGRGLQLLFYSVGIGQISSEVPQNLSASRPQDRQFILSSKKLLLSDSGFYLCAWSRVLSGTRYGYTFGSGTRLTVV.

This rearrangement joins TRBV7-9 to TRBJ1-5; weak D call: TRBD1 (6 bases). Trimming cost V 1 base and J 0 bases, with 10 bases left between them. In germline, CDR1 is SEHNR, CDR2 FQNEAQ (reference sequence). This CDR3 contains 16 residues. The DNA for the CDR3 is TGTGCCAGCAGCTTAGTACAGGGCTATAGCAATCAGCCCCAGCATTTT. Translation gives CASSLVQGYSNQPQHF.

CDR3: CASSPHEGGVSFF. In DNA form, the CDR3 reads TGTGCCAGCAGCCCACACGAAGGGGGGGTTTCTTTCTTT. V and J are TRBV9 and TRBJ1-1, with D possibly TRBD1 on 6 matching bases. Germline-derived CDR1 and CDR2 are SGDLS and YYNGEE. Trimming stripped 4 bases from V and 12 bases from J, with 19 bases between. The CDR3 length is 13 residues.